The rows below give T cell receptor beta chains drawn from one sample of a study of T-cell reconstitution after alpha-beta-depleted transplantation in children. Each CDR3 protein gets one entry after TCRdb re-called the PCR reads with MiXCR. The sample carries hundreds of thousands of distinct CDR3 sequences, less than 9.5% recorded once. Specimen: peripheral blood, collected 360 days after TCRalphabeta/CD19-depleted stem cell transplant. The receptors originated from a female patient between 2 and 15 years old who had a stem cell transplant for Fanconi anemia, so the T cells may come from the graft donor. Both conserved end residues are part of each CDR3. D genes are given only for firm matches. Clone size is shown for a subset of rows, as once, few, many or a class of expanded clone.

J | D | V | size | DNA | CDR3
TRBJ2-1 | TRBD2 | TRBV25-1 | many | TGTGCCAGCAGTGATGGGCGGGGACTATACAATGAGCAGTTCTTC | CASSDGRGLYNEQFF
TRBJ1-5 | NA | TRBV15 | many | TGTGCCACCAGCAGAGGGACACATCATTATCAGCCCCAGCATTTT | CATSRGTHHYQPQHF
TRBJ2-1 | TRBD1 | TRBV28 | many | TGTGCCAGCAGTGTGTGGGACAGGGGCCGCCGGGAGCAGTTCTTC | CASSVWDRGRREQFF
TRBJ1-2 | NA | TRBV9 | NA | TGTGCCAGCAGGGCCGGGGGGGGGCCCTATGGCTACACCTTC | CASRAGGGPYGYTF
TRBJ2-4 | NA | TRBV20-1 | many | TGCAGTGCTAGAGATCCGGTCCTCGCCAAAAACATTCAGTACTTC | CSARDPVLAKNIQYF
TRBJ1-6 | NA | TRBV4-1 | many | TGCGCCAGCAGCCAAGAAGATTCACCCCTCCACTTT | CASSQEDSPLHF
TRBJ1-3 | TRBD1 | TRBV25-1 | NA | TGTGCCAGCAGTGACTGGACAGGGGCGACCTCTGGAAACACCATATATTTT | CASSDWTGATSGNTIYF
TRBJ2-3 | NA | TRBV3-1 | NA | TGTGCCAGCAGCCAAGGGGCTAGTTCAGGTACGCAGTATTTT | CASSQGASSGTQYF
TRBJ2-7 | TRBD1 | TRBV4-1 | few | TGCGCCAGCAGCCTAAAGATACAGGGGGAAGTAGGATACGAGCAGTACTTC | CASSLKIQGEVGYEQYF
TRBJ2-5 | TRBD1 | TRBV28 | many | TGTGCCAGCAGTTTACCCCAGGGGGCTGGTGAGACCCAGTACTTC | CASSLPQGAGETQYF
TRBJ2-2 | TRBD2 | TRBV6-5 | NA | TGTGCCAGCAGTTACTTCGGGACTAGCGGGGGGGGAACCGGGGAGCTGTTTTTT | CASSYFGTSGGGTGELFF
TRBJ2-5 | NA | TRBV12-3/TRBV12-4 | many | TGTGCCAGCAGTTTAATCTCCGTCGAGACCCAGTACTTC | CASSLISVETQYF
TRBJ1-2 | NA | TRBV20-1 | many | TGCAGTGCTCTCGTTGGGGCAAAGGGTGTTTATAGCGGCTACACCTTC | CSALVGAKGVYSGYTF
TRBJ2-2 | NA | TRBV2 | few | TGTGCCACTGTCCGGGAAAGCGGGGAGCTGTTTTTT | CATVRESGELFF
TRBJ2-7 | NA | TRBV27 | many | TGTGCCAGCAGTTCAGGGAGCTCCTACGAGCAGTACTTC | CASSSGSSYEQYF
TRBJ2-7 | TRBD2 | TRBV10-3 | many | TGTGCCATCAGCGGCGGGGGGGGTAGCTACGAGCAGTACTTC | CAISGGGGSYEQYF
TRBJ2-5 | TRBD1 | TRBV12-3/TRBV12-4 | many | TGTGCCAGCAGTTTACGCGGACAGGGCCAAGAGACCCAGTACTTC | CASSLRGQGQETQYF
TRBJ1-2 | TRBD1 | TRBV6-5 | NA | TGTGCCAGCAGTTCCCTGACAGGGAACTATGGCTACACCTTC | CASSSLTGNYGYTF
TRBJ2-2 | NA | TRBV5-1 | NA | TGCGCCAGCAGCTTATTTTCAACGACTGTAGCGAGTGGGGAGCTGTTTTTT | CASSLFSTTVASGELFF
TRBJ2-3 | NA | TRBV6-1 | few | TGTGCCACTTCTTTGTCCTTAGACACAGATACGCAGTATTTT | CATSLSLDTDTQYF
TRBJ2-1 | TRBD2 | TRBV5-1 | many | TGCGCCAGCAGCTACGGACTAGCGGGGAACTACAATGAGCAGTTCTTC | CASSYGLAGNYNEQFF
TRBJ1-6 | TRBD1 | TRBV20-1 | many | TGCAGTGCTAGATCAAGGACAGGGGGAATTTCACCCCTCCACTTT | CSARSRTGGISPLHF
TRBJ2-7 | NA | TRBV20-1 | few | TGCAGTGCTAGAGACTGGGGGGATAGCTCCTACGAGCAGTACTTC | CSARDWGDSSYEQYF
TRBJ1-1 | NA | TRBV7-8 | few | TGTGCCAGCAGCTTAGCCGGGGCACACACTGAAGCTTTCTTT | CASSLAGAHTEAFF
TRBJ2-1 | TRBD2 | TRBV14 | many | TGTGCCAGCAGCTCTAGCATTAGCGGGAATGAGCAGTTCTTC | CASSSSISGNEQFF
TRBJ1-2 | TRBD1 | TRBV7-9 | many | TGTGCCGCCCCCAGGGGGGTTGGCTACACCTTC | CAAPRGVGYTF
TRBJ2-5 | NA | TRBV30 | few | TGTGCCTGGAGTGTTGGGGGGAAGACCCAGTACTTC | CAWSVGGKTQYF
TRBJ2-2 | NA | TRBV3-1 | many | TGTGCCAGCAGCAGGGTCACCGGGGAGCTGTTTTTT | CASSRVTGELFF
TRBJ2-1 | TRBD2 | TRBV7-9 | few | TGTGCCAGCAGCCGACTCGCGGGGGGGCACAATGAGCAGTTCTTC | CASSRLAGGHNEQFF
TRBJ2-3 | TRBD2 | TRBV3-1 | NA | TGTGCCACCAGCCAAACTAGCGGGAGCACAGATACGCAGTATTTT | CATSQTSGSTDTQYF
TRBJ2-7 | NA | TRBV20-1 | many | TGCAGTGCTAATAGCGTCACCTCGTACGAGCAGTACTTC | CSANSVTSYEQYF
TRBJ1-1 | NA | TRBV20-1 | many | TGCAGTGCTAGAGACATTCGCACTACTGAAGCTTTCTTT | CSARDIRTTEAFF
TRBJ1-1 | NA | TRBV7-9 | many | TGTGCCAGCAGCCTCCCTCCAAGGAACACTGAAGCTTTCTTT | CASSLPPRNTEAFF
TRBJ2-3 | NA | TRBV2 | NA | TGTGCCAGCATGGGATCTCCGGACTACCGACGGCAGTATTTT | CASMGSPDYRRQYF
TRBJ2-6 | NA | TRBV7-9 | NA | TGTGCCAGCAGCCGGAACAGGGTGGAAATATCTGGGGCCAACGTCCTGACTTTC | CASSRNRVEISGANVLTF
TRBJ1-4 | NA | TRBV6-5 | NA | TGTGCCAGCAGTTACTCGGCAAATGAAAAACTGTTTTTT | CASSYSANEKLFF
TRBJ1-3 | NA | TRBV5-1 | many | TGCGCCAGCAGTATTTCAGGGATCTCTGGAAACACCATATATTTT | CASSISGISGNTIYF
TRBJ1-6 | NA | TRBV18 | many | TGTGCCAGCTCACCAAGGGGCTCTCCCTCGAATTCACCCCTCCACTTT | CASSPRGSPSNSPLHF